Included here is one T cell receptor beta chain sequence, with context. Its antigen is still unknown. This sample is drawn from a study of OX40 agonist ivuxolimab in advanced cancers. Across the whole study: Each patient was given ivuxolimab into a vein every 2 weeks, at 0.01 to 10 mg/kg. Study-wide results and limits: Within 6 weeks, CD4+ and CD8+ blood T cells expanded clonally at 0.1 to 3.0 mg/kg.

The V end was cut by 0 bases, the J end by 3 bases, with 11 bases between. Per germline, CDR1 MNHEY and CDR2 SVGAGI. The CDR3 has 15 amino acids. Sequencing was performed with immunoSEQ multiplex PCR; in TCRdb, only in-frame clones are kept and a portion is missing. Seen here are around 64,000 clones, around 82% observed once, and the top ten hold approximately 7.9%. J is TRBJ1-2 and V is TRBV6-5; no definite D call. The clonotype comes from an adult with an advanced solid tumor such as melanoma, head and neck, liver or kidney cancer. The sequencing here drew on CD4+ or CD8+ T cells sorted from blood, taken in a trial of the OX40 agonist ivuxolimab. In DNA form, the CDR3 reads TGTGCCAGCAGTTACTCGGCACCGGAAGACTATGGCTACACCTTC. Translated, it gives CASSYSAPEDYGYTF.